Sequencing of this T cell receptor beta chain was carried out in a study of OX40 agonist ivuxolimab in advanced cancers. Study at large: Among those enrolled, mean age was around 55 years (range roughly 23 to 90) and about 79% were male. Findings of the study overall: The specificity for antigen of the expanded peripheral T cells was not determined.

Repertoires were generated with immunoSEQ multiplex PCR, while TCRdb's copy carries only in-frame clones and drops some. Of fewer than 70,000 clones in the sample, 87% were seen once. Trimming took 4 bases from V and 6 from J; bases not matched to a gene: 5. The CDR3 length is 15 residues. Germline values: CDR1 MDHEN, CDR2 SYDVKM. About this clone: What it binds is not known.

The chain employs TRBV28 and TRBJ1-6; 8 bases fit TRBD1. The sequences come from CD4+ or CD8+ T cells sorted from blood, collected in a trial of the OX40 agonist ivuxolimab. The source is an adult with an advanced solid tumor such as melanoma, head and neck, liver or kidney cancer. CDR3 loop: CASSSHRGSNSPLHF. The CDR3 DNA follows: TGTGCCAGCAGTTCCCACAGGGGGAGTAATTCACCCCTCCACTTT.